Sequencing of this T cell receptor beta chain was carried out in a study of spatial heterogeneity in lung cancer. One entry per CDR3 protein, called by TCRdb with MiXCR from the 5' RACE reads. Of some 37,000 distinct CDR3 sequences listed, around 7.2% were seen once; the top ten hold 25% to 35%. As to time point: sample taken at primary tumor resection. The authors sequenced whole RNA from tumor, nontumor lung or frozen PBMC without sorting. Untreated early-stage non-small cell lung cancer patients, about 70 in total, were the donors. The length of the CDR3 is 14 residues. Trimming removed 5 bases at V and 5 bases at J, with 15 bases between. This clonotype was seen a handful of times.

The receptor's source is a male donor with early-stage non-small cell lung cancer. The input for sequencing was PBMCs, taken at surgery. The V call is TRBV12-3 or TRBV12-4, the J call TRBJ2-5, with D perhaps matching TRBD2 (5 bases). Here the CDR3 DNA reads TGTGCCAGCAGTCCCCGGGGAGCACGGGAGACCCAGTACTTC. This encodes CASSPRGARETQYF.